This T cell receptor beta chain was recovered during a study of blood T cell repertoires in COVID-19. In its sample, this clone was seen many times. This table comes from immunoSEQ multiplex PCR, and its TCRdb copy is limited to in-frame clones, with some not included. Here the sample spans 110,000 to 150,000 clones, around three quarters being singletons. Germline V gene sequence: CDR1 SGHTA, CDR2 FQGNSA. This CDR3 has 14 residues. J gave up 4 bases and V 3 bases, and 4 bases lay outside the gene matches. The rearrangement links TRBV7-2 to TRBJ1-2; 8 bases align to TRBD1. The clonotype was recovered from a man in his fifties with active or convalescent COVID-19. Sequences were obtained from peripheral blood. In nucleotides, the CDR3 is TGTGCCAGCAGCTTCACCCAGGGGGCCTATGGCTACACCTTC. Translating it yields CASSFTQGAYGYTF.